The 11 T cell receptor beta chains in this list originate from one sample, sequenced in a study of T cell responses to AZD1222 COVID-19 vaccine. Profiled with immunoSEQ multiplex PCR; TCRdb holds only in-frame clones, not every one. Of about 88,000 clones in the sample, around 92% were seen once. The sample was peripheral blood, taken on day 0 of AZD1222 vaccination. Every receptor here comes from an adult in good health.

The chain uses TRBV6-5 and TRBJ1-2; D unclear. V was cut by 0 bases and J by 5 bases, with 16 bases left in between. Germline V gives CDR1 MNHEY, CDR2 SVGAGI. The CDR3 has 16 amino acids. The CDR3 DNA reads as TGTGCCAGCAGTTACTCCGTGGGTTCTTCCGTTTATGGCTACACCTTC. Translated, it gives CASSYSVGSSVYGYTF.

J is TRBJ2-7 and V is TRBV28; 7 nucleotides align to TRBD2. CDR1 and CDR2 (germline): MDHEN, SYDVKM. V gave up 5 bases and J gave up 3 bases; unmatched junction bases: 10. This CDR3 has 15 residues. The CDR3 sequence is CASSRAGEGGYEQYF. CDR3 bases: TGTGCCAGCAGTAGGGCGGGAGAAGGAGGCTACGAGCAGTACTTC.

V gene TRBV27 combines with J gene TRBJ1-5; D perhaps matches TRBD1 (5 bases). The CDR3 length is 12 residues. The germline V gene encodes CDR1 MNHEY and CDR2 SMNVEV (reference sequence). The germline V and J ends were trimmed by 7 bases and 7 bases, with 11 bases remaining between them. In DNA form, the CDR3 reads TGTGCCAGCACCTCCGGGGGGCAGCCCCAGCATTTT. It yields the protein CASTSGGQPQHF.

This chain's CDR3 is CASSLAANQPQHF. CDR3 DNA: TGTGCCAGCAGCTTGGCCGCAAATCAGCCCCAGCATTTT. V and J are TRBV5-4 and TRBJ1-5; no firm D call. The CDR3 contains 13 residues. CDR1 is SGHNT and CDR2 is YYREEE in the germline V gene (reference sequence). Trimming stripped 0 bases from V and 4 bases from J, with 5 bases between.

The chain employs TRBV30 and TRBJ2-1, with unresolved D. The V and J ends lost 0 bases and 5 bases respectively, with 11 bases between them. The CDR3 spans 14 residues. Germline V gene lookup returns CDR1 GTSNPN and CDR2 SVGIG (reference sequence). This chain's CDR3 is CAWSVWYGNNEQFF. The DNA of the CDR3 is TGTGCCTGGAGTGTATGGTACGGTAACAATGAGCAGTTCTTC.

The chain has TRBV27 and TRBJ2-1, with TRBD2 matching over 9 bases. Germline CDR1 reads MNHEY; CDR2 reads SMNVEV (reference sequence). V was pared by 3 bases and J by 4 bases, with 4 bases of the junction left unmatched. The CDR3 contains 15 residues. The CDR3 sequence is CASSFVTSGYNEQFF. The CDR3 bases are TGTGCCAGCAGTTTCGTGACTAGCGGATACAATGAGCAGTTCTTC.

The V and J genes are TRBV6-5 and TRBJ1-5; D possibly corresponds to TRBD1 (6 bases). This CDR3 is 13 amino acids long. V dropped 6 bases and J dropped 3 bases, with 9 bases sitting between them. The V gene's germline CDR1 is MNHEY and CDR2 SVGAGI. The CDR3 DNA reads TGTGCCAGCAGACAGGGATTCAATCAGCCCCAGCATTTT. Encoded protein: CASRQGFNQPQHF.

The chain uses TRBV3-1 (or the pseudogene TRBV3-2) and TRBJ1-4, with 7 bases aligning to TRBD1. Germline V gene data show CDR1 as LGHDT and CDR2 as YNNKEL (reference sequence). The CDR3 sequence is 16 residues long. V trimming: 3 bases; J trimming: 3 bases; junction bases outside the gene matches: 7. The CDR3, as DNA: TGTGCCAGCAGCCACCGACAGGGATCCTCTAATGAAAAACTGTTTTTT. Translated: CASSHRQGSSNEKLFF.

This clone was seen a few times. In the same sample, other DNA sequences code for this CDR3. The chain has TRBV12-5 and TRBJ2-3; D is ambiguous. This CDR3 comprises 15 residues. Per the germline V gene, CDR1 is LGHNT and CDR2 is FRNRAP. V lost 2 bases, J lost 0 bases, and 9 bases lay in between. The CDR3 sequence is CASGLTTTSTDTQYF. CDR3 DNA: TGTGCTAGTGGTTTGACTACTACCAGCACAGATACGCAGTATTTT.

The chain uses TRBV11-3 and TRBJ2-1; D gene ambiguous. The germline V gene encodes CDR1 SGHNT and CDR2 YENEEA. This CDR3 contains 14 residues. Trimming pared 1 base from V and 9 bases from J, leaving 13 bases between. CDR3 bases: TGTGCCAGCAGCTTAGGACCCTTTCCCAGTGAGCAGTTCTTC. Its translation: CASSLGPFPSEQFF.

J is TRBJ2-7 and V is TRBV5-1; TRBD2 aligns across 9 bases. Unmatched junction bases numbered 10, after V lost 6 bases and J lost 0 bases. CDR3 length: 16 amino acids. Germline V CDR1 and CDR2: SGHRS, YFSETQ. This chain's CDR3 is CASNPSLAGSSYEQYF. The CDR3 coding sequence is TGCGCCAGCAACCCCTCTCTAGCGGGGAGCTCCTACGAGCAGTACTTC.